These T cell receptor beta chains were read from a single sample in a study of shared T cell receptors in the human thymus. The repertoire was sequenced with immunoSEQ multiplex PCR; TCRdb's copy has only in-frame clones and lacks some. Of about 380,000 clones in the sample, 95% were seen once. The sample was thymocytes. The receptors here all came from a human donor. CDR3s include the opening cysteine and the closing phenylalanine or tryptophan. The order of the fields is D gene, V gene, J gene, CDR3 DNA, CDR3 protein. A D gene is named only where the DNA matches it firmly.

d_call: TRBD2; v_call: TRBV5-1; j_call: TRBJ2-1; cdr3_nt: TGCGCCAGCAGCTTGCTAGCGGGAGATGAGCAGTTCTTC; cdr3_aa: CASSLLAGDEQFF
d_call: TRBD2; v_call: TRBV14; j_call: TRBJ2-4; cdr3_nt: TGTGCCAGCAGCCAAGTGACTAGCGGGACAGCCAAAAACATTCAGTACTTC; cdr3_aa: CASSQVTSGTAKNIQYF
d_call: NA; v_call: TRBV11-2; j_call: TRBJ2-7; cdr3_nt: TGTGCCAGCAGCTTAGATCCCCCCTCCTACGAGCAGTACTTC; cdr3_aa: CASSLDPPSYEQYF
d_call: NA; v_call: TRBV18; j_call: TRBJ2-1; cdr3_nt: TGTGCCAGCTCACCACCTCCGGGCCCAGCTTTGGATGAGCAGTTCTTC; cdr3_aa: CASSPPPGPALDEQFF
d_call: NA; v_call: TRBV27; j_call: TRBJ1-3; cdr3_nt: TGTGCCAGCAGTCCTAGGACAGATTCGGGGACCATATATTTT; cdr3_aa: CASSPRTDSGTIYF
d_call: NA; v_call: TRBV6-5; j_call: TRBJ2-2; cdr3_nt: TGTGCCAGCAGTTACTCGAAAGCCCCCGGGGAGCTGTTTTTT; cdr3_aa: CASSYSKAPGELFF
d_call: TRBD1; v_call: TRBV7-9; j_call: TRBJ1-4; cdr3_nt: TGTGCCAGCAGCCCGGGACAGGGGAACGAAAAACTGTTTTTT; cdr3_aa: CASSPGQGNEKLFF
d_call: TRBD2; v_call: TRBV7-9; j_call: TRBJ2-1; cdr3_nt: TGTGCCAGCAGCAGGAGACTAGCGGGAGTTGGTGAGCAGTTCTTC; cdr3_aa: CASSRRLAGVGEQFF
d_call: NA; v_call: TRBV27; j_call: TRBJ2-3; cdr3_nt: TGTGCCAGCAGTCTGTGGGGACTGATTTCAGATACGCAGTATTTT; cdr3_aa: CASSLWGLISDTQYF
d_call: NA; v_call: TRBV4-1; j_call: TRBJ1-1; cdr3_nt: TGCGCCAGCAGCCAACTGGGTGGCCCAATGAACACTGAAGCTTTCTTT; cdr3_aa: CASSQLGGPMNTEAFF
d_call: TRBD1; v_call: TRBV5-1; j_call: TRBJ2-3; cdr3_nt: TGCGCCAGCAGGTCAGGGGGTGCTAGCACAGATACGCAGTATTTT; cdr3_aa: CASRSGGASTDTQYF
d_call: NA; v_call: TRBV28; j_call: TRBJ1-2; cdr3_nt: TGTGCCAGCAGTCGGGACGGAGACTATGGCTACACCTTC; cdr3_aa: CASSRDGDYGYTF
d_call: NA; v_call: TRBV28; j_call: TRBJ1-5; cdr3_nt: TGTGCCAGCAGAAGCACAGGTTACAGCAGGGCTACAAATCAGCCCCAGCATTTT; cdr3_aa: CASRSTGYSRATNQPQHF